The 28 T cell receptor beta chains below come from one sample, sequenced in a study of naive and memory T cell subsets. Four PCR rounds used nested alpha and beta constant region primers plus the SP2 primer. TCRdb passed the UMI-ligation and nested PCR reads through MiXCR, listing each CDR3 protein once. The data contain around 31,000 distinct CDR3 sequences, about 6.2% of them singletons. Stated treatment: skin biopsy from PPD injection site in Mantoux-positive individual. The library had UMIs added by 3' ligation of an oligonucleotide to TCR cDNA. The sample was skin, taken from a tuberculin skin test site. Every receptor here comes from an adult in good health.

The chain couples TRBV6-5 to TRBJ2-7; tentatively, D is TRBD2 (5 bases). There are 15 residues in the CDR3. Germline V gene lookup returns CDR1 MNHEY and CDR2 SVGAGI. Trimming stripped 0 bases from V and 3 bases from J, with 12 bases between. CDR3 bases: TGTGCCAGCAGTTACTCCCGTCTAGCAGACTACGAGCAGTACTTC. Translation: CASSYSRLADYEQYF.

This clonotype has more than one count but fewer than ten. V gene TRBV6-6 combines with J gene TRBJ1-2; no definite D call. The CDR3 totals 14 residues. CDR1 MNHNY and CDR2 SVGAGI come from the germline V gene (reference sequence). Trimming took off 8 bases at V and 3 bases at J, with 16 bases between the two ends. In DNA, the CDR3 is TGTGCCAGCTGGGAGTCTCCGGACGACTATGGCTACACCTTC. Its protein is CASWESPDDYGYTF.

This clonotype was seen many times. The chain links TRBV5-1 to TRBJ2-3; the D is unclear. Trimming took off 0 bases at V and 1 base at J, with 6 bases between the two ends. This CDR3 spans 14 amino acids. Per germline, CDR1 SGHRS and CDR2 YFSETQ. The CDR3 is CASSLVTRTDTQYF. The CDR3 DNA reads as TGCGCCAGCAGCTTGGTTACCCGCACAGATACGCAGTATTTT.

This clonotype was recorded at least ten times. The chain recombines TRBV19 with TRBJ2-7; TRBD1 aligns across 9 bases. The CDR3 loop spans 15 amino acids. The germline V gene encodes CDR1 LNHDA and CDR2 SQIVND (reference sequence). With 4 bases clipped from V and 0 bases from J, the junction kept 4 bases outside the gene matches. In DNA, the CDR3 is TGTGCCAGTAGTAGGGACAGGGAAGCCTCCTACGAGCAGTACTTC. Its protein is CASSRDREASYEQYF.

This clonotype was observed a few times. The chain is built from TRBV29-1 and TRBJ2-5, with D perhaps TRBD1 (5 bases). The ends were cut back, 4 bases at V and 5 bases at J, with 8 bases in the middle. Germline values: CDR1 SQVTM, CDR2 ANQGSEA. There are 11 residues in the CDR3. CDR3 sequence (DNA): TGCAGCGTTGTACAGGTCGAGACCCAGTACTTC. Translated, it gives CSVVQVETQYF.

Many counts were recorded for this clonotype. The chain employs TRBV3-1 and TRBJ2-1; 14 nucleotides agree with TRBD2. The CDR3 totals 15 residues. With 4 bases clipped from V and 6 bases from J, the junction kept 2 bases outside the gene matches. Germline CDR1 reads LGHDT; CDR2 reads YNNKEL (reference sequence). CDR3 in amino acids: CASSLGTSGGNEQFF. The CDR3 coding sequence is TGTGCCAGCAGCCTGGGGACTAGCGGGGGCAATGAGCAGTTCTTC.

This clonotype appeared many times. The chain recombines TRBV12-3 or TRBV12-4 with TRBJ1-4, with a possible D match to TRBD1 (5 bases). CDR3 length equals 17 residues. The V end was cut by 6 bases, the J end by 7 bases, with 24 bases between. CDR3 nucleotides: TGTGCCAGCAGAGTCGACCGGGGCCGGGATCGGAGTGAAAAACTGTTTTTT. Amino acid sequence: CASRVDRGRDRSEKLFF.

This clonotype was counted many times. J is TRBJ2-7 and V is TRBV29-1; 9 nucleotides line up with TRBD1. The CDR3 is made up of 14 amino acids. V gave up 4 bases and J gave up 4 bases; unmatched junction bases: 8. Germline V gives CDR1 SQVTM, CDR2 ANQGSEA. CDR3 bases: TGCAGCGTTGTATTGACACAGGGGGCTTACGAGCAGTACTTC. Translation: CSVVLTQGAYEQYF.

This clonotype was observed a few times. The CDR3 protein is CASSWTMGGDYGYTF. CDR3 sequence (DNA): TGTGCCAGCAGCTGGACCATGGGGGGCGACTATGGCTACACCTTC. The V call is TRBV7-9, the J call TRBJ1-2; tentatively, D is TRBD1 (6 bases). The CDR3 runs 15 residues. Germline V gene lookup returns CDR1 SEHNR and CDR2 FQNEAQ (reference sequence). The germline V and J ends were trimmed by 4 bases and 3 bases, with 15 bases remaining between them.

This clonotype was detected many times. This chain links TRBV18 with TRBJ2-1; 8 nucleotides line up with TRBD1. The CDR3 has 15 amino acids. The germline gives CDR1 KGHSH, CDR2 LQKENI. V lost 3 bases, J lost 2 bases, and 3 bases stayed unmatched. For the CDR3, the DNA is TGTGCCAGCTCACCGGACAGGGTCACCTACAATGAGCAGTTCTTC. This gives the protein CASSPDRVTYNEQFF.

This clonotype was detected only a few times. The CDR3 DNA follows: TGTGCCAGCAGCAAAAAAGGTCCGGAGTTTGAAGAGACCCAGTACTTC. Residues: CASSKKGPEFEETQYF. This chain links TRBV21-1 with TRBJ2-5. TRBV21-1 is marked as a pseudogene. The CDR3 has 16 amino acids.

This clonotype was found many times. The rearrangement uses TRBV3-1 and TRBJ2-1; 12 bases are shared with TRBD1. V shed 4 bases, J shed 6 bases, and the junction held 4 bases outside the gene matches. CDR1 is LGHDT, CDR2 YNNKEL, per germline (reference sequence). The CDR3 runs 15 residues. CDR3 coding DNA: TGTGCCAGCAGCCGGGGACAGGGGGCCGGCAATGAGCAGTTCTTC. Translating it yields CASSRGQGAGNEQFF.

The V gene is TRBV12-3 or TRBV12-4, the J gene TRBJ1-1, with a possible D match to TRBD1 (6 bases). The CDR3 sequence is 12 residues long. Trimming took 6 bases from V and 11 from J, leaving 16 bases between them. The CDR3 sequence: CASSPRQARAFF. CDR3 DNA: TGTGCCAGCAGCCCGCGACAGGCTCGGGCTTTCTTT.

This clonotype was detected many times. The chain couples TRBV11-2 to TRBJ1-1; 7 nucleotides align to TRBD1. Trimming cost V 5 bases and J 5 bases; bases outside gene matches: 8. Germline lookup yields CDR1 SGHAT and CDR2 FQNNGV. The CDR3 is 14 residues long. CDR3 sequence (DNA): TGTGCCAGCAGCCTGTCCCAGGGGGGGACTGAAGCTTTCTTT. It is translated as CASSLSQGGTEAFF.

This clonotype was seen a few times. The junction shows a germline mismatch at one end, possibly a read error. V usage is TRBV7-9 and J usage is TRBJ1-2; 10 bases are shared with TRBD1. The CDR3 is 15 residues long. Germline lookup yields CDR1 SEHNR and CDR2 FQNEAQ (reference sequence). The CDR3: CASSSAGTGENGDTF. In DNA form, the CDR3 reads TGTGCCAGCAGCTCAGCCGGGACAGGGGAGAATGGCGACACCTTC.

This clonotype turned up a few times. The chain employs TRBV29-1 and TRBJ1-2, with 10 bases lining up with TRBD1. Germline V CDR1 and CDR2: SQVTM, ANQGSEA. The CDR3 is 15 amino acids. Trimming removed 6 bases from V and 6 bases from J; junction bases left unmatched: 13. CDR3 DNA sequence: TGCAGCGTCTTACCCCAGACAGGGGGCTCGGATGGCTACACCTTC. Its protein product is CSVLPQTGGSDGYTF. The entire variable domain, with the rest obtained from reference TRBV29-1 and TRBJ1-2, is as follows: SAVISQKPSRDICQRGTSLTIQCQVDSQVTMMFWYRQQPGQSLTLIATANQGSEATYESGFVIDKFPISRPNLTFSTLTVSNMSPEDSSIYLCSVLPQTGGSDGYTFGSGTRLTVV.

This clonotype was seen only a few times. The chain has TRBV20-1 and TRBJ2-3; D uncertain. This CDR3 comprises 14 residues. V lost 6 bases, J lost 0 bases, and 13 bases lay in between. Per the germline V gene, CDR1 is DFQATT and CDR2 is SNEGSKA (reference sequence). CDR3 sequence: CSAPLQDSTDTQYF. The CDR3 nucleotides read TGCAGTGCCCCCCTTCAGGATAGCACAGATACGCAGTATTTT.

The table lists this clonotype with many counts. The chain employs TRBV20-1 and TRBJ2-1; the match to TRBD2 covers 10 bases. The V gene's germline CDR1 is DFQATT and CDR2 SNEGSKA (reference sequence). There are 14 residues in the CDR3. With V trimmed by 5 bases and J by 4 bases, 5 bases remained unmatched. This chain's CDR3 is CSAHSGGFYNEQFF. The CDR3 nucleotides read TGCAGTGCTCATAGCGGGGGGTTTTACAATGAGCAGTTCTTC.

This clonotype was seen ten or more times. The V gene is TRBV6-1, the J gene TRBJ2-5, with D hard to call. The V and J ends lost 2 bases and 3 bases respectively, with 13 bases between them. CDR1 MNHNS and CDR2 SASEGT come from the germline V gene. The CDR3 runs to 15 residues. CDR3 bases: TGTGCCAGCAGTGAAACTCTGCCGAAGGAAGAGACCCAGTACTTC. Amino acids: CASSETLPKEETQYF.

This chain uses TRBV20-1 with TRBJ2-3, with D possibly matching TRBD1 (6 bases). The CDR3 spans 13 residues. Trimming stripped 5 bases from V and 2 bases from J, with 11 bases between. Germline values: CDR1 DFQATT, CDR2 SNEGSKA (reference sequence). The CDR3 DNA sequence: TGCAGTGCTCAGCAGGGGTACACAGATACGCAGTATTTT. Protein: CSAQQGYTDTQYF.

This clonotype occurred many times. The CDR3 nucleotides read TGTGCTAGTGGTCCGCCTGACTCTCCCAAAAACATTCAGTACTTC. It specifies CASGPPDSPKNIQYF. The chain employs TRBV12-5 and TRBJ2-4, with D unclear. CDR1 is LGHNT, CDR2 FRNRAP, per germline. The V end lost 5 bases, the J end lost 2 bases, and 13 bases lay between the germline ends. CDR3 length: 15 amino acids.

This clonotype showed up many times. The rearrangement joins TRBV6-6 to TRBJ1-1; D remains unclear. The CDR3 covers 12 residues. Per the germline V gene, CDR1 is MNHNY and CDR2 is SVGAGI (reference sequence). The V and J ends lost 2 bases and 3 bases respectively, with 4 bases between them. CDR3: CASSYGYTEAFF. The CDR3 DNA sequence: TGTGCCAGCAGTTACGGGTACACTGAAGCTTTCTTT.

The DNA of the CDR3 is TGTGCCAGCAGCTTAGCGAGTCTAGCGGGGGCCGCCACAGGATCAGGGACGCAGTATTTT. Encoded protein: CASSLASLAGAATGSGTQYF. The V gene is TRBV7-8, the J gene TRBJ2-3, with 10 bases that match TRBD2. The junction had 21 bases not matched to a gene; V was cut back by 0 bases and J by 9 bases. The CDR3 is 20 amino acids. Germline V gene sequence: CDR1 SGHVS, CDR2 FQNEAQ.

The CDR3 nucleotides are TGTGCCAGCCAGATGAATCCGCTTAGCACAGATACGCAGTATTTT. Protein: CASQMNPLSTDTQYF. The chain employs TRBV7-8 and TRBJ2-3; D is unclear. CDR1 SGHVS and CDR2 FQNEAQ come from the germline V gene. The CDR3 has 15 amino acids. With 8 bases removed from V and 0 bases from J, the gap between germline ends came to 15 bases.

The sample holds many counts of this clonotype. J is TRBJ2-7 and V is TRBV20-1, with no clear D. The germline V gene encodes CDR1 DFQATT and CDR2 SNEGSKA (reference sequence). The CDR3 is 14 residues long. The ends were cut back, 3 bases at V and 0 bases at J, with 12 bases in the middle. The CDR3 loop reads CSARPAWSSYEQYF. The CDR3 DNA sequence: TGCAGTGCTAGGCCGGCCTGGAGCTCCTACGAGCAGTACTTC.

Many counts were recorded for this clonotype. The rearrangement uses TRBV4-2 and TRBJ2-7; 8 bases agree with TRBD1. CDR3 length: 14 amino acids. Germline V gene lookup returns CDR1 LGHNA and CDR2 YNFKEQ. V lost 3 bases, J lost 2 bases, and 3 bases stayed unmatched. This CDR3 is CASSQGTGPYEQYF. The DNA for the CDR3 is TGTGCCAGCAGCCAGGGGACAGGTCCCTACGAGCAGTACTTC.

This clonotype has at least ten counts. The gene calls are TRBV5-5 and TRBJ2-3; TRBD2 is a possible D gene (7 bases). CDR1 and CDR2 from the germline V gene are SGHKS and YYEKEE (reference sequence). This CDR3 has 15 amino acids. Trimming took 4 bases from V and 0 from J, leaving 12 bases between them. This CDR3 is CASSGGGPSTDTQYF. The CDR3 DNA follows: TGTGCCAGCAGCGGGGGGGGGCCTAGCACAGATACGCAGTATTTT.

This clonotype was recorded at least ten times. The chain employs TRBV10-1 and TRBJ2-7; 9 bases are a match to TRBD1. CDR1 and CDR2 (germline): WNHNN, SYGVQD (reference sequence). V gave up 6 bases and J gave up 6 bases; unmatched junction bases: 18. The CDR3 totals 17 residues. In DNA form, the CDR3 reads TGCGCCAGCAGGCCCGACCGGACAGGGGCCCTCTCTGCCGAGCAGTACTTC. This translates into CASRPDRTGALSAEQYF.